This T cell receptor beta chain was obtained from a study of cytomegalovirus exposure and HLA in healthy donors. The CDR3 consists of 15 residues. The germline V gene encodes CDR1 LGHNA and CDR2 YSLEER. Trimming took 6 bases from V and 1 from J, leaving 16 bases between them. The PCR ran on 60 Vbeta and 13 Jbeta primers. Generated by immunoSEQ multiplex PCR, the TCRdb table keeps only in-frame clones and is missing some. This sample has under 150,000 clones, with roughly 83% found just once. The rearrangement joins TRBV4-3 to TRBJ2-7, with D perhaps matching TRBD2 (6 bases). The sequenced sample was PBMCs. This clonotype was obtained from a girl aged 2 to 9 in good health and CMV-seronegative. CDR3 nucleotide sequence: TGCGCCAGCAGTCAGGGACTCGGGGTGTCCTACGAGCAGTACTTC. Its translation: CASSQGLGVSYEQYF.